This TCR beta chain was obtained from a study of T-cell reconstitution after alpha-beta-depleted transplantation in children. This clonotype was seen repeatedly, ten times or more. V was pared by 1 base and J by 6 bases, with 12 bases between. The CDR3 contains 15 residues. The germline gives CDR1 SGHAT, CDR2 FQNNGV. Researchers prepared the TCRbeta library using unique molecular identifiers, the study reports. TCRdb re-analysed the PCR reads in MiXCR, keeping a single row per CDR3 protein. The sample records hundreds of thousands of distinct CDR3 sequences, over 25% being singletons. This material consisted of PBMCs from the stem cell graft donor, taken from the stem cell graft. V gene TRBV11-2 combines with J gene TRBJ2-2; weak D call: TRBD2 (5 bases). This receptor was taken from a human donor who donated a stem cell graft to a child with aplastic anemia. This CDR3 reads CASSLGVMGAGELFF. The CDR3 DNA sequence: TGTGCCAGCAGCTTAGGCGTAATGGGAGCCGGGGAGCTGTTTTTT. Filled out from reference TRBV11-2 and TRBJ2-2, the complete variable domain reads EAGVAQSPRYKIIEKRQSVAFWCNPISGHATLYWYQQILGQGPKLLIQFQNNGVVDDSQLPKDRFSAERLKGVDSTLKIQPAKLEDSAVYLCASSLGVMGAGELFFGEGSRLTVL.